This passage covers 20 T cell receptor beta chains from one sample sequenced in a study of CD8 T cells in ankylosing spondylitis. TCRdb reprocessed the 5' RACE reads with MiXCR, giving one entry per CDR3 protein. The sample lists fewer than 350,000 distinct CDR3 sequences, around 10% occurring once. The sequenced sample consisted of blood, either unsorted or a sorted T cell fraction (not recorded which). All receptors derive from a female donor with ankylosing spondylitis or in good health (not recorded which).

This clonotype was observed a handful of times. This sequence joins TRBV20-1 and TRBJ1-4; D is unclear. The germline CDR1 and CDR2 sequences are DFQATT and SNEGSKA (reference sequence). Between the trimmed V and J ends, which lost 3 bases and 6 bases, there was a span of 11 bases. The CDR3 is 13 residues long. The CDR3 sequence is CSARGGVDEKLFF. The CDR3 DNA sequence: TGCAGTGCTAGGGGCGGGGTTGATGAAAAACTGTTTTTT.

In its sample, this clonotype was seen a few times. The chain recombines TRBV20-1 with TRBJ2-2; perhaps TRBD1 as D (7 bases). V was cut by 5 bases and J by 5 bases, with 24 bases left in between. Germline V gene data show CDR1 as DFQATT and CDR2 as SNEGSKA (reference sequence). CDR3 length equals 17 residues. CDR3 nucleotide sequence: TGCAGTGCTTCAAGGGAGCCAGTCAGGGGGGCTACCGGGGAGCTGTTTTTT. Its protein is CSASREPVRGATGELFF.

This rearrangement joins TRBV10-3 to TRBJ1-1, with D maybe TRBD1 (6 bases). The CDR3 has 12 residues. Trimming removed 3 bases at V and 8 bases at J, with 10 bases between. Looked up from germline, CDR1 is ENHRY and CDR2 is SYGVKD. As DNA, the CDR3 is TGTGCCATCAGTGACGGGGGCTACGAAGCTTTCTTT. It translates to CAISDGGYEAFF.

This clonotype was recorded a few times. The V gene is TRBV18, the J gene TRBJ2-3; D is uncertain. Trimming removed 6 bases at V and 5 bases at J, with 12 bases between. The germline gives CDR1 KGHSH, CDR2 LQKENI. CDR3 length: 13 amino acids. CDR3 DNA sequence: TGTGCCAGCTCCCTTACCGTAGGAGATACGCAGTATTTT. Its protein is CASSLTVGDTQYF.

This clonotype has at least ten counts. The chain joins TRBV12-3 or TRBV12-4 to TRBJ2-4; possibly TRBD1 or TRBD2 for D (5 bases each). The CDR3 spans 14 residues. V was cut by 1 base and J by 1 base, with 5 bases left in between. CDR3 in DNA: TGTGCCAGCAGTTTAGGGGGGGCCAAAAACATTCAGTACTTC. Its protein is CASSLGGAKNIQYF.

The chain links TRBV5-1 to TRBJ2-7; a weak D match, TRBD1 (5 bases). The CDR3 sequence is 13 residues long. Germline CDR1 is SGHRS and CDR2 is YFSETQ. The V gene lost 2 bases and the J gene lost 7 bases, with 13 bases spanning the gap. CDR3 amino acids: CASSFSQGREQYF. Written as DNA, the CDR3 is TGCGCCAGCAGCTTTAGTCAGGGTCGAGAGCAGTACTTC.

This clonotype was seen more than once but under ten times. This chain joins TRBV6-1 and TRBJ1-1; 7 bases are a match to TRBD1. CDR3 length equals 14 residues. Trimming cost V 3 bases and J 7 bases; bases outside gene matches: 8. Germline CDR1 and CDR2: MNHNS and SASEGT. The CDR3 bases are TGTGCCAGCAGTGACGACAGGGCTTCAAATGAAGCTTTCTTT. Translated, it gives CASSDDRASNEAFF.

As for this clonotype: A much larger clone lies one base from this, so it may be a read error. This chain joins TRBV20-1 and TRBJ2-7, with 8 bases aligning to TRBD2. CDR3 size: 13 residues. Germline loops: CDR1 DFQATT, CDR2 SNEGSKA (reference sequence). CDR3 in DNA: TGCAGTGCTAGCAGCGGGGGTTCCTACGAGCGGTACTTC. This sequence encodes CSASSGGSYERYF.

In this sample, this clonotype turned up many times. This chain links TRBV12-3 or TRBV12-4 with TRBJ1-1; 8 positions match TRBD1. Trimming removed 7 bases from V and 2 bases from J; junction bases left unmatched: 9. This CDR3 region has 15 residues. CDR3 sequence: CASTLTGEGNTEAFF. The CDR3, as DNA: TGTGCCAGCACACTGACAGGGGAAGGAAACACTGAAGCTTTCTTT.

At least ten counts were recorded for this clonotype. The V call is TRBV5-1, the J call TRBJ1-4, with a tentative D call TRBD1 (6 bases). With 4 bases removed from V and 3 bases from J, the gap between germline ends came to 22 bases. The germline CDR1 and CDR2 sequences are SGHRS and YFSETQ. This CDR3 has 18 amino acids. This CDR3 reads CASSTGHLLTGSNEKLFF. The CDR3 nucleotides are TGCGCCAGCAGCACGGGACATCTCCTGACGGGATCTAATGAAAAACTGTTTTTT.

Turning to this clonotype: Just one base apart from a much larger clone, this may be a read error. This rearrangement joins TRBV7-8 to TRBJ2-3; tentative D call: TRBD2 (7 bases). The V gene lost 4 bases and the J gene lost 1 base, with 15 bases spanning the gap. The germline V gene has CDR1 SGHVS and CDR2 FQNEAQ. The CDR3 length is 16 residues. CDR3: CASSSRGGVGTDTQYF. CDR3 in DNA: TGTGCCAGCAGCTCAAGGGGGGGGGTTGGCACAGATACGCAGTATTTT.

This clonotype was observed a handful of times. Here the CDR3 reads CASSRYGKISSTDTQYF. The CDR3 region has the DNA TGTGCCAGCAGTCGCTACGGGAAGATCTCTAGCACAGATACGCAGTATTTT. The gene calls are TRBV12-3 or TRBV12-4 and TRBJ2-3; D might be TRBD2 (5 bases). The CDR3 loop spans 17 amino acids. Trimming shortened V by 5 bases and J by 0 bases, and 18 bases separated the two germline ends.

This clonotype was seen a few times. An end of the junction does not agree with germline; a read error may underlie this. The rearrangement links TRBV5-1 to TRBJ2-7, with 8 bases identical to TRBD1. CDR1 and CDR2 (germline): SGHRS, YFSETQ. The CDR3 contains 14 residues. The CDR3 nucleotides are TGTGCCAGCAGCTCAAGGGACAGGTCCTACGAGCAGTACTTC. Encoded protein: CASSSRDRSYEQYF. Full variable domain (missing parts from reference TRBV5-1 and TRBJ2-7): KAGVTQTPRYLIKTRGQQVTLSCSPISGHRSVSWYQQTPGQGLQFLFEYFSETQRNKGNFPGRFSGRQFSNSRSEMNVSTLELGDSALYLCASSSRDRSYEQYFGPGTRLTVT.

This clonotype was seen many times. The V gene is TRBV4-3, the J gene TRBJ1-6; D gene unclear. Germline CDR1 is LGHNA and CDR2 is YSLEER. CDR3 length: 15 residues. Trimming shortened V by 2 bases and J by 7 bases, and 12 bases separated the two germline ends. The CDR3 DNA is TGCGCCAGCAGCCAATCATACGATGTAAATTCACCCCTCCACTTT. It yields the protein CASSQSYDVNSPLHF.

V is TRBV20-1 and J is TRBJ1-2; unclear D gene. The length of the CDR3 is 12 residues. The V gene lost 1 base and the J gene lost 3 bases, with 6 bases spanning the gap. Germline V lookup: CDR1 DFQATT, CDR2 SNEGSKA (reference sequence). DNA of the CDR3: TGCAGTGCTAGAGGACGAGACTATGGCTACACCTTC. Translated, it gives CSARGRDYGYTF.

This clonotype showed up many times. The chain links TRBV10-3 to TRBJ2-7; either TRBD1 or TRBD2 may fit D (5 bases each). This CDR3 is built from 13 residues. CDR1 and CDR2 from the germline V gene are ENHRY and SYGVKD. The ends were cut back, 7 bases at V and 1 base at J, with 11 bases in the middle. DNA of the CDR3: TGTGCCATCAAGGGGACGGAATCCTACGAGCAGTACTTC. Its translation: CAIKGTESYEQYF.

The sample holds a few counts of this clonotype. V usage is TRBV3-1 and J usage is TRBJ2-5; 7 bases match TRBD1. CDR3 length: 16 amino acids. Germline trimming cut 2 bases from V and 1 base from J; bases unmatched to any gene: 7. In germline, CDR1 is LGHDT, CDR2 YNNKEL (reference sequence). The CDR3 is CASSQNPTGSQETQYF. The CDR3 DNA sequence: TGTGCCAGCAGCCAAAACCCGACAGGGAGCCAAGAGACCCAGTACTTC.

Ten or more counts support this clonotype. The chain is built from TRBV10-3 and TRBJ2-2; a weak D match, TRBD1 (5 bases). Trimming removed 0 bases at V and 6 bases at J, with 14 bases between. This CDR3 contains 16 residues. Germline CDR1 and CDR2: ENHRY and SYGVKD. CDR3 residues: CAISESRIGHSGELFF. DNA for the CDR3: TGTGCCATCAGTGAGTCGAGAATAGGACACTCCGGGGAGCTGTTTTTT.

Many counts were recorded for this clonotype. The CDR3 region is CASSSRQGVVGSGYTF. CDR3 coding DNA: TGTGCCAGCAGCTCAAGACAGGGGGTAGTAGGGAGTGGCTACACCTTC. The genes are TRBV7-2 and TRBJ1-2, with TRBD1 matching 9 bases. The V and J ends lost 4 bases and 7 bases, in that order; junction bases with no gene match: 13. Looked up from germline, CDR1 is SGHTA and CDR2 is FQGNSA. The CDR3 has 16 amino acids.

J is TRBJ2-1 and V is TRBV7-9; 7 bases are shared with TRBD2. The trim removed 4 bases at V and 6 bases at J, leaving 12 bases unmatched. The CDR3 runs 16 residues. Germline CDR1 is SEHNR and CDR2 is FQNEAQ (reference sequence). The DNA for the CDR3 is TGTGCCAGCAGCTCGAGCGGGACTGAGATTTCCAATGAGCAGTTCTTC. Encoded protein: CASSSSGTEISNEQFF.